This TCR beta chain was sequenced in a study of regulatory T cells in long-lasting Graves disease (dated by TCRdb to about 2021). Study-wide context: Antithyroid drugs had been taken for less than 3 months by newly diagnosed Graves' disease patients. A total of about 35 samples underwent TCR sequencing, from some 13 patients with persistent Graves' disease and some 20 patients with newly diagnosed Graves' disease. The study was registered as a clinical trial and conducted in China. Persistent Graves' disease patients were compared with newly diagnosed Graves' disease patients by peripheral blood TCR sequencing and RNA sequencing. Paper-wide results and their limitations: Peripheral blood alone was examined, since thyroid tissue, which constituted the primary lesion, could not be accessed. Lower TCR Shannon entropy and fewer highly expanded clones were observed in persistent Graves' disease patients than in newly diagnosed patients, which suggested clonal expansion. Preferential use of TRBV28, TRBJ1-2 and TRBJ2-5 was observed in persistent disease, whereas TRBV20-1 and TRBJ2-1 were favored in newly diagnosed disease. The small sample size was acknowledged by the authors as a limitation that may reduce accuracy. Sequencing and analysis were limited to the TCR beta chain. More public clonotypes were shared among persistent patients (2,741) than among newly diagnosed patients (966).

This sample's time point label indicates: newly diagnosed GD, antithyroid drugs for less than 3 months. RNA was extracted from PBMCs in TRIzol for both TCR sequencing and RNA sequencing. The diagnosis of Graves' disease was made according to American Thyroid Association guidelines. Patients were recruited from an endocrinology department in Xi'an, China. From each patient, approximately 10 milliliters of peripheral blood was collected into an EDTA anticoagulant tube. PBMCs were isolated by Ficoll Paque Plus density gradient separation without further T cell sorting. RNA quality was checked with an Agilent 2100 Bioanalyzer and agarose gel, and concentration with a NanoDrop 2000. Inclusive of the bounding cysteine and phenylalanine, the CDR3 is 17 residues long. Of all the DNA, just the CDR3 is kept, 51 bases in frame from base 1. Trimming takes 2 bases from V and 4 bases from J, and the germline ends sit 21 bases apart. The germline V gene encodes CDR1 SGHTS and CDR2 YDEGEE.

The method was multiplex PCR. TCRdb shows the sequencer as Illumina HiSeq 4000. iRepertoire HTBI primers and Arm-PCR amplification of CDR3 regions were used to construct TCR beta libraries. Before sequencing, the PCR products went through gel purification. The source study handled its data this way. Gene usage analysis of CDR3 amino acid clonotypes used the approximately 62 TRBV and some 13 TRBJ segments found across samples. Filtered high-quality paired reads were merged into contigs using COPE and FqMerger. Contigs were aligned with BLAST to IMGT TRBV, TRBD and TRBJ reference genes, and CDR3 was defined per IMGT. Any clonotype with a frequency above 0.1% was classified as a highly expanded clone. Shannon entropy was used to measure repertoire diversity, and the Gini coefficient was used to measure V-J evenness. Public clonotypes were defined as clonotypes shared by more than one individual. TCRdb's own reprocessing of the public reads used fastp at Q25 and MiXCR and kept productive beta chains. Rows are unified per CDR3 protein, each entry keeping the most common DNA and genes. V and J calls and clone size were set by TCRdb, not the authors. This sample has 390,000 or so distinct CDR3 sequences in its table, and around 11% of those were observed once. The ten largest account for about 19% of the sample.

This clonotype was counted at least ten times. No cognate antigen has been identified for it. It has no much larger one-base neighbor in the sample; base qualities were not kept. The sample also formed part of further work on T cells in Graves' hyperthyroidism and ophthalmopathy. The second source states: Graves' hyperthyroidism was defined as stable when no progression to ophthalmopathy occurred over 18 months of follow-up. Hyperthyroidism patients were aged 18 to 65 years and newly diagnosed, with disease duration of less than 2 months. Exclusion was applied to patients with uncontrolled infections, other autoimmune diseases, pregnancy or lactation. Diagnoses were based on clinical symptoms, serum thyroxine and TRAb, thyroid ultrasound and orbital computed tomography. A first-round RT-PCR of the TCR CDR3 used the HTBI primer set with the Qiagen OneStep RT-PCR kit. Most expanded thyroid clonotypes (frequency above 0.001) were also found in blood, which suggests that blood repertoires may mirror thyroid immune responses. Ophthalmopathy was separated from stable hyperthyroidism by a 13 V-J signature model, with around 90% sensitivity and approximately 81% specificity obtained in cross-validation and 80%/75% obtained in testing. In validation, the model predicted progression to ophthalmopathy with over 65% sensitivity and 72% to 85% specificity, a median of 6.5 months before onset. To identify distinguishing TCR V-J signatures, a discovery cohort of about 100 patients was used, comprising 43 with Graves' ophthalmopathy and approximately 58 with stable Graves' hyperthyroidism. An independent validation cohort of under 20 hyperthyroidism patients and approximately 15 patients who later progressed to ophthalmopathy tested prospective prediction of ophthalmopathy. For training and testing, the roughly 93 patients in the discovery cohort were randomly divided in a 7:3 ratio. In addition, the study compared T-cell repertoires in thyroid tissue and in blood from several Graves' hyperthyroidism patients. Once sampling was done, hyperthyroidism patients were given methimazole at a starting dose of 30 mg daily, whereas ophthalmopathy patients were given high-dose intravenous methylprednisolone. A second multiplex PCR round built the libraries, followed by size selection and purification. Libraries were sequenced paired-end with 100 bp reads on an Illumina HiSeq2000. SOAPnuke was used to process the raw data, with reads discarded if the reads contained adapters or uncalled bases, had a mean Phred below 15, or lacked an exact constant-primer or identifier match. COPE v1.2.5 was used to merge high-quality paired reads, and clonotypes were defined as unique nucleotide sequences. MiTCR v1.1 was used to align the clonotypes against IMGT TRBV, TRBD and TRBJ reference segments. The analysis was restricted to V-J combinations with a frequency above 0.0001, which together covered roughly 99% of the repertoires. The TCS score was defined as F50 (clonal expansion) divided by E x V (chaos), with BLOSUM62-based TCRdist calculated between CDR3 peptides within each V-J. Welch's t-statistics and random forest reduced roughly 500 V-J features to 13, which were used in a naive Bayes classifier (R e1071). Sample size was not statistically predetermined, and investigators were not blinded to group allocation. The paper reports TCR Vbeta CDR3 sequencing of approximately 140 peripheral blood samples: under 45 ophthalmopathy, 70 to 85 hyperthyroidism and 17 progressor patients.

This TCR was sampled from a young woman with Graves disease. Donor details come from another sample of the same person, matched by shared clones. The sample in question was peripheral blood mononuclear cells (PBMCs), obtained at new diagnosis, from a patient treated with antithyroid drugs. The rearranged segments are TRBV5-8 and TRBJ1-1, with TRBD1 perhaps the D gene, on 6 matching bases. Here the CDR3 is given as CASSFGARLEGGTEAFF. The DNA is TGTGCCAGCAGCTTTGGGGCCCGACTGGAGGGGGGCACTGAAGCTTTCTTT.